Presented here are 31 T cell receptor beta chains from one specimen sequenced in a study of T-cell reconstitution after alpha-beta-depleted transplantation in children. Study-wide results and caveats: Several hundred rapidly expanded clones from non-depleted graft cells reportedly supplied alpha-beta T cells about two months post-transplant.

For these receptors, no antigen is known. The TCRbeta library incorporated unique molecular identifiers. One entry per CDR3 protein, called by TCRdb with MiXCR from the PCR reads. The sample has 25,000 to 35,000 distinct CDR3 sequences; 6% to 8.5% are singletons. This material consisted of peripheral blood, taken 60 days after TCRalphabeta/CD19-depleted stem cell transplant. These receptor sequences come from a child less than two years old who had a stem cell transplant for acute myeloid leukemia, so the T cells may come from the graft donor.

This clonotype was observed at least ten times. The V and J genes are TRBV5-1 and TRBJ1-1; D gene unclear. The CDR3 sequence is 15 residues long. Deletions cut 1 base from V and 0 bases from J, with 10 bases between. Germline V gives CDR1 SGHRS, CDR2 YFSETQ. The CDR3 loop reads CASSLRGVMNTEAFF. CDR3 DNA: TGCGCCAGCAGCTTGAGAGGAGTGATGAACACTGAAGCTTTCTTT.

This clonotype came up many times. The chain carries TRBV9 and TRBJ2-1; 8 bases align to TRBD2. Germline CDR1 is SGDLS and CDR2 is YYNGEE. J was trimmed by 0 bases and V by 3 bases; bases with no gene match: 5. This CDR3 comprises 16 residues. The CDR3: CASSASSGNSYNEQFF. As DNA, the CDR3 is TGTGCCAGCAGCGCAAGTAGCGGGAACTCCTACAATGAGCAGTTCTTC.

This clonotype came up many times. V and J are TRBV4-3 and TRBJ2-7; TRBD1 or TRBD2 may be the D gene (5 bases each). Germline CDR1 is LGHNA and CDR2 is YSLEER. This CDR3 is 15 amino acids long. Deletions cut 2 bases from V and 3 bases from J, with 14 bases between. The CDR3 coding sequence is TGCGCCAGCAGCCAATCGGGGACCTGGCTCTACGAGCAGTACTTC. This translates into CASSQSGTWLYEQYF.

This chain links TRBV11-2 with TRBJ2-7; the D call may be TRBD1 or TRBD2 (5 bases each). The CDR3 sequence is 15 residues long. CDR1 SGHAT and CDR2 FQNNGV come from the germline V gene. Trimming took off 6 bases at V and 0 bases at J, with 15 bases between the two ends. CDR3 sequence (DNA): TGTGCCAGCAGGTCCCCGGCAGGGAGCTCCTACGAGCAGTACTTC. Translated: CASRSPAGSSYEQYF.

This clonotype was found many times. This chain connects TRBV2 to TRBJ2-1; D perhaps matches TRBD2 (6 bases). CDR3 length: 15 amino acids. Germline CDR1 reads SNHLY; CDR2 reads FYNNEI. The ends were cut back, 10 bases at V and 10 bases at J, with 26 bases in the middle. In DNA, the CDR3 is TGTGCCATCCGAATCGGGCGGGACTGGCCCCCCGAGCAGTTCTTC. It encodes CAIRIGRDWPPEQFF. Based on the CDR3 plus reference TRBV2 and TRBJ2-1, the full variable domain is EPEVTQTPSHQVTQMGQEVILRCVPISNHLYFYWYRQILGQKVEFLVSFYNNEISEKSEIFDDQFSVERPDGSNFTLKIRSTKLEDSAMYFCAIRIGRDWPPEQFFGPGTRLTVL.

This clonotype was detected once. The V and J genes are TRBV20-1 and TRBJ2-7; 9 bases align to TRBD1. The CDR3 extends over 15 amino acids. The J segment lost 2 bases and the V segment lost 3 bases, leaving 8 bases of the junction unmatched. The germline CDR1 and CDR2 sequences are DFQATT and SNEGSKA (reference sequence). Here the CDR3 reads CSARGDRESTYEQYF. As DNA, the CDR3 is TGCAGTGCTAGGGGGGACAGGGAATCGACCTACGAGCAGTACTTC.

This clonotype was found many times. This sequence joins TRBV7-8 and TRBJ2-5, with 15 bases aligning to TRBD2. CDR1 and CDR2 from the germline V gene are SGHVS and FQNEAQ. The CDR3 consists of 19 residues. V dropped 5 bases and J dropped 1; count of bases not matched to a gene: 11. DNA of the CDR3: TGTGCCAGCAGCCCGGGGACTAGCGGGAGGCCAACCCTCCAAGAGACCCAGTACTTC. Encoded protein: CASSPGTSGRPTLQETQYF.

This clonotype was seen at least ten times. CDR3 coding DNA: TGTGCCAGCAGTGAAGGACCGGGTAACTATGGCTACACCTTC. This translates into CASSEGPGNYGYTF. The V call is TRBV2, the J call TRBJ1-2; D gene uncertain. The CDR3 runs to 14 residues. Germline CDR1 SNHLY, CDR2 FYNNEI. V lost 1 base, J lost 1 base, and 7 bases lay in between.

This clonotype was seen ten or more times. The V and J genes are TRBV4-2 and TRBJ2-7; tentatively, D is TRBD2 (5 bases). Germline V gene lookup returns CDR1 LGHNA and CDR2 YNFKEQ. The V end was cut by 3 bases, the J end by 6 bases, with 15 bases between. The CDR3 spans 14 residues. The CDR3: CASSQTAHEGEQYF. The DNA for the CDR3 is TGTGCCAGCAGCCAGACTGCCCATGAGGGCGAGCAGTACTTC.

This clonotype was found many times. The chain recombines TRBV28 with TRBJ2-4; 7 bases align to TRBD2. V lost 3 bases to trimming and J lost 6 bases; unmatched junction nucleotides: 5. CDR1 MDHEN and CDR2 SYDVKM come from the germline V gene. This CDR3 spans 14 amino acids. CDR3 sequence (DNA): TGTGCCAGCAGTTTTTTGTGGGGGGGAAACATTCAGTACTTC. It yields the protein CASSFLWGGNIQYF.

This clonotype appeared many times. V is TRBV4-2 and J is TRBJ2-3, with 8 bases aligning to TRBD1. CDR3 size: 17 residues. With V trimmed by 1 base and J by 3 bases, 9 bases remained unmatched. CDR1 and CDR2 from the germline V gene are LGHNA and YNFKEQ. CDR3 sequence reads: CASSQAQGALGTDTQYF. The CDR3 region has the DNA TGTGCCAGCAGCCAAGCTCAGGGGGCGCTTGGTACAGATACGCAGTATTTT.

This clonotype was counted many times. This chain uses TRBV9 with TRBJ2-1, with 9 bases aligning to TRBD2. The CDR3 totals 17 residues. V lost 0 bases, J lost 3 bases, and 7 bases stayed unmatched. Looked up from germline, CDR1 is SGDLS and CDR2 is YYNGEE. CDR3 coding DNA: TGTGCCAGCAGCGTAGATCCCACTAGCGGGCACTACAATGAGCAGTTCTTC. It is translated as CASSVDPTSGHYNEQFF. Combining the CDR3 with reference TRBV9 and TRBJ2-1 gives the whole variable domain DSGVTQTPKHLITATGQRVTLRCSPRSGDLSVYWYQQSLDQGLQFLIQYYNGEERAKGNILERFSAQQFPDLHSELNLSSLELGDSALYFCASSVDPTSGHYNEQFFGPGTRLTVL.

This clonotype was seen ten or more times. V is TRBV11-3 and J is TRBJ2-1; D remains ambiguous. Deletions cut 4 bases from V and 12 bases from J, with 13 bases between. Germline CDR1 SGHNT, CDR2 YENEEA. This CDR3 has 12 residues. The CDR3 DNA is TGTGCCAGCAGCTCGCTCCCCCCAGTGCAGTTCTTC. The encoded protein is CASSSLPPVQFF.

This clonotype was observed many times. CDR3: CASGQGDEQYF. The DNA for the CDR3 is TGTGCCAGCGGACAGGGAGACGAGCAGTACTTC. This chain joins TRBV7-9 and TRBJ2-7; 8 positions agree with TRBD1. Trimming took 8 bases from V and 5 from J; bases not matched to a gene: 2. The CDR3 totals 11 residues. Germline CDR1 is SEHNR and CDR2 is FQNEAQ (reference sequence).

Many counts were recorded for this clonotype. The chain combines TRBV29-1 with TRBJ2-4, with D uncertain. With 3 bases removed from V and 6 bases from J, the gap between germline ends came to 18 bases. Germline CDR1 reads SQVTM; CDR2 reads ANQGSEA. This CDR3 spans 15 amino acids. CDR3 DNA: TGCAGCGTTGAGACACCGGGCCCTAAGGGAAACATTCAGTACTTC. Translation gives CSVETPGPKGNIQYF.

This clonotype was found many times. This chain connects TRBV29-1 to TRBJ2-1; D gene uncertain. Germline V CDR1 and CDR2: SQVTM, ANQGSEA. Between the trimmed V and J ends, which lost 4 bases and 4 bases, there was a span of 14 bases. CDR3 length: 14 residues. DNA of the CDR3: TGCAGCGTTGTCTTCCAGCGTAAATACAATGAGCAGTTCTTC. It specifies CSVVFQRKYNEQFF.

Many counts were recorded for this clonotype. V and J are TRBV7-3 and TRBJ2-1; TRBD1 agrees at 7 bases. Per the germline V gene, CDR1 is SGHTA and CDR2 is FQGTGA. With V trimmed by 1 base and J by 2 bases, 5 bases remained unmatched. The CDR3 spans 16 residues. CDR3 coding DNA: TGTGCCAGCAGCTTAAAGAGCCAGGGGGCCTACAATGAGCAGTTCTTC. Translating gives CASSLKSQGAYNEQFF.

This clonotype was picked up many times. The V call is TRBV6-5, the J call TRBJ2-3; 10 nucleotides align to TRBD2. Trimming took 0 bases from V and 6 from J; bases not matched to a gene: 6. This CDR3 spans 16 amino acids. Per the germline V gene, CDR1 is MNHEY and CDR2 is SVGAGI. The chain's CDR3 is CASSYSSGGVQDTQYF. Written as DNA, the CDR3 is TGTGCCAGCAGTTACTCGAGCGGGGGGGTGCAGGATACGCAGTATTTT.

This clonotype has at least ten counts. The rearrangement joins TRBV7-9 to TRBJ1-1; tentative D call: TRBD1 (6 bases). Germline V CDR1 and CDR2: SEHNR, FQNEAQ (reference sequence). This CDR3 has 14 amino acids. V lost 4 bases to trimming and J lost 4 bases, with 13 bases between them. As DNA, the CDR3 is TGTGCCAGCAGCTCCCTAGGGGGGGGCACTGAAGCTTTCTTT. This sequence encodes CASSSLGGGTEAFF.

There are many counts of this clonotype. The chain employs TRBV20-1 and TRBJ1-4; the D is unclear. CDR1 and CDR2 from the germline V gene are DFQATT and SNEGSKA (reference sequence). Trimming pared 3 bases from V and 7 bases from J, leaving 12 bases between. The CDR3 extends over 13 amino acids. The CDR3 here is CSASNNGREKLFF. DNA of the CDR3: TGCAGTGCTAGTAACAACGGCCGTGAAAAACTGTTTTTT.

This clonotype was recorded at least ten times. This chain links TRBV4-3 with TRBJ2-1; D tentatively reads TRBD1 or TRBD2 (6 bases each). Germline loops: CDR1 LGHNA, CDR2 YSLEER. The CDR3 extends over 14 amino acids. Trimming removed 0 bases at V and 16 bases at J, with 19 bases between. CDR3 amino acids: CASSQEGPGAGHFF. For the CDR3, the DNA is TGCGCCAGCAGCCAAGAGGGGCCGGGGGCGGGGCACTTCTTC.

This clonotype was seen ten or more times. CDR3 in DNA: TGTGCCAGCAGCCCACCCGGGACTAGCGGGGTGCAGACCCAGTACTTC. Its protein is CASSPPGTSGVQTQYF. The rearrangement joins TRBV6-5 to TRBJ2-5; 13 bases align to TRBD2. Trimming took 6 bases from V and 6 from J; bases not matched to a gene: 10. This CDR3 spans 16 amino acids. The germline gives CDR1 MNHEY, CDR2 SVGAGI.

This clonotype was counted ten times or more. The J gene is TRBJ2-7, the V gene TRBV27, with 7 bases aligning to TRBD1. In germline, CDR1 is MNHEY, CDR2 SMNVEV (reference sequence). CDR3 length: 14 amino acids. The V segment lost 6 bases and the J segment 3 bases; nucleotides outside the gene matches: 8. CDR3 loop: CASSYRQGYYEQYF. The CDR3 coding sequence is TGTGCCAGCAGCTACCGACAGGGTTACTACGAGCAGTACTTC.

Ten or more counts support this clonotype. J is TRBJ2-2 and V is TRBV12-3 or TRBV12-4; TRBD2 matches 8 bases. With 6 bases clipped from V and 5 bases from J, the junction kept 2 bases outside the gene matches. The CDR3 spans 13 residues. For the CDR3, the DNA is TGTGCCAGCAGAACTAGCGGTACCGGGGAGCTGTTTTTT. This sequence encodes CASRTSGTGELFF.

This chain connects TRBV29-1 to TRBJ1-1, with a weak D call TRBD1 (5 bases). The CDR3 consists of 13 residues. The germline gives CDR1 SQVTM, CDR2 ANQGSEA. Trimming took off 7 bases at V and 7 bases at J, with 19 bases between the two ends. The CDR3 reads CSARDHGVGEAFF. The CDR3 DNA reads TGCAGCGCCCGGGACCACGGGGTCGGTGAAGCTTTCTTT.

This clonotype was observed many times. CDR3 DNA: TGCAGTGCTATGGGCCTGGCCAACACTGAAGCTTTCTTT. Translation gives CSAMGLANTEAFF. This chain joins TRBV20-1 and TRBJ1-1; the D is unclear. CDR1 is DFQATT, CDR2 SNEGSKA, per germline (reference sequence). Trimming pared 4 bases from V and 2 bases from J, leaving 11 bases between. CDR3 length: 13 residues.

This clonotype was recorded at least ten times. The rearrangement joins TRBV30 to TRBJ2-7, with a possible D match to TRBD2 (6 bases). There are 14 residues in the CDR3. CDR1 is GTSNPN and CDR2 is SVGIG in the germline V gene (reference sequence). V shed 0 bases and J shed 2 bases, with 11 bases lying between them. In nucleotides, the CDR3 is TGTGCCTGGAGTGTAGGCGGGAAAGCCTACGAGCAGTACTTC. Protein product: CAWSVGGKAYEQYF.

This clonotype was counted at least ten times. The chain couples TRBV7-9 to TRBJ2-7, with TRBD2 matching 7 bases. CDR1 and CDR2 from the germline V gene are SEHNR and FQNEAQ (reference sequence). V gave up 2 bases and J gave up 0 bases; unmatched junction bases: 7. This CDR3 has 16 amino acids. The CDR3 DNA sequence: TGTGCCAGCAGCTTACTTCCTAGCGGCCGCTCCTACGAGCAGTACTTC. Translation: CASSLLPSGRSYEQYF.

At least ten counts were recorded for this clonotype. The CDR3 region has the DNA TGTGCCAGCAGTTATGGGACAGGGTATGCCTACGAGCAGTACTTC. This encodes CASSYGTGYAYEQYF. The chain employs TRBV6-5 and TRBJ2-7; 9 bases are a match to TRBD1. The CDR3 has 15 residues. Germline-derived CDR1 and CDR2 are MNHEY and SVGAGI. The junction had 5 bases not matched to a gene; V was cut back by 3 bases and J by 2 bases.

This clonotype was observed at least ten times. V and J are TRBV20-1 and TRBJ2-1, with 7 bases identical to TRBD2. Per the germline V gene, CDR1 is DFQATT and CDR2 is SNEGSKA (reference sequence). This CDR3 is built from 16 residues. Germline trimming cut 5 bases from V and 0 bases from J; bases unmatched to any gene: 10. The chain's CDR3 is CSALTSVGSSYNEQFF. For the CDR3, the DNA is TGCAGTGCTCTAACTAGCGTTGGAAGCTCCTACAATGAGCAGTTCTTC.

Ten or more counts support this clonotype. CDR3 region: CASGIGYNEQFF. The CDR3 DNA reads TGTGCCAGCGGAATCGGGTACAATGAGCAGTTCTTC. The V gene is TRBV11-2, the J gene TRBJ2-1; unclear D gene. Germline V gene sequence: CDR1 SGHAT, CDR2 FQNNGV. The V and J ends lost 8 bases and 4 bases respectively, with 9 bases between them. The CDR3 is 12 amino acids.